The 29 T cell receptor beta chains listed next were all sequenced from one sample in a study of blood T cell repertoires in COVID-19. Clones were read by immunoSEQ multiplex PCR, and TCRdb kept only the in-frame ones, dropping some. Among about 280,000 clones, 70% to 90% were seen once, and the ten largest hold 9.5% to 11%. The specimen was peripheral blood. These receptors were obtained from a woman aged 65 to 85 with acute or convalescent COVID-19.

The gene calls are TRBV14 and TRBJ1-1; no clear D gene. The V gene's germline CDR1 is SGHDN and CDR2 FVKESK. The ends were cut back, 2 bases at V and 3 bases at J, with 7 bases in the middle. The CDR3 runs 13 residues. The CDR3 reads CASSQQTHTEAFF. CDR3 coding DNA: TGTGCCAGCAGCCAACAGACTCACACTGAAGCTTTCTTT.

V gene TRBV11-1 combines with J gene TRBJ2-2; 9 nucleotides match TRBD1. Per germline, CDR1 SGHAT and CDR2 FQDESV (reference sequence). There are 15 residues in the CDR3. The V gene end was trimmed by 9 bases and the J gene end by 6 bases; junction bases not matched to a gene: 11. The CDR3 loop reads CASSTGTGYPGELFF. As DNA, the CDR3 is TGTGCCAGTTCCACCGGGACAGGGTATCCCGGGGAGCTGTTTTTT.

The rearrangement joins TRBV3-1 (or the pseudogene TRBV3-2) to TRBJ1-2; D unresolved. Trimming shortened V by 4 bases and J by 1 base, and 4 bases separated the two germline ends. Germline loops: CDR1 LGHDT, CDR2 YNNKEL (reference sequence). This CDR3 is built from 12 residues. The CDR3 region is CASSLLNYGYTF. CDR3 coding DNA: TGTGCCAGCAGCCTCCTTAACTATGGCTACACCTTC.

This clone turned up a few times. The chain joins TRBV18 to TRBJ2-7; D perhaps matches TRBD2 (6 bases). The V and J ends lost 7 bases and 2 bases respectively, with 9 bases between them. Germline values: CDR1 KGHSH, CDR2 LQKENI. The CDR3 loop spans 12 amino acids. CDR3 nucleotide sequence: TGTGCCAGCTTAGGAGGGACCTACGAGCAGTACTTC. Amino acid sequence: CASLGGTYEQYF.

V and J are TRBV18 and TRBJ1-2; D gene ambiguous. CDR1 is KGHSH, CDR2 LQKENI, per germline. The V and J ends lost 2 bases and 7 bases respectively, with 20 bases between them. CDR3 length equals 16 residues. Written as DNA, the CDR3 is TGTGCCAGCTCACCAGCGTACCCACCCTTAGCAGCTGGCTACACCTTC. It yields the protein CASSPAYPPLAAGYTF.

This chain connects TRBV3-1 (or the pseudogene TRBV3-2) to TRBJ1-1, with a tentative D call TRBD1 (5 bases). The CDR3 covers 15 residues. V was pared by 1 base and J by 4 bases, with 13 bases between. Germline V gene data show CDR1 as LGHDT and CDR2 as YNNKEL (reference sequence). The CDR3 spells CASSQVPGGTTEAFF. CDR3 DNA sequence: TGTGCCAGCAGCCAAGTTCCAGGAGGGACCACTGAAGCTTTCTTT.

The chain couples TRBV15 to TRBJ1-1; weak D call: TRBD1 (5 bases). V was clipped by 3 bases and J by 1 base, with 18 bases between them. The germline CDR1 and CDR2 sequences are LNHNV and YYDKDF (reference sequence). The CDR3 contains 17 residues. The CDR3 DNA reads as TGTGCCACCAGCAGGGGAGGAGGGGACCCTCGGAACACTGAAGCTTTCTTT. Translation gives CATSRGGGDPRNTEAFF.

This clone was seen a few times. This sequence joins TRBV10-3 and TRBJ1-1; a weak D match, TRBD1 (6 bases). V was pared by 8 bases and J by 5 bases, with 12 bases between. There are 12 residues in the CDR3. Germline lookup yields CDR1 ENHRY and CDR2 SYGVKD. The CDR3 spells CAIQGPSTEAFF. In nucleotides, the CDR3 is TGTGCCATCCAGGGGCCCTCAACTGAAGCTTTCTTT.

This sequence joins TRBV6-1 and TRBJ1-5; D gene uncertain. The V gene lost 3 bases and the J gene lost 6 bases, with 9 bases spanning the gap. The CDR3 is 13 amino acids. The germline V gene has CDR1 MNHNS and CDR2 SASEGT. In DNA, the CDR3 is TGTGCCAGCAGTGAGACTTACGGTCAGCCCCAGCATTTT. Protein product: CASSETYGQPQHF.

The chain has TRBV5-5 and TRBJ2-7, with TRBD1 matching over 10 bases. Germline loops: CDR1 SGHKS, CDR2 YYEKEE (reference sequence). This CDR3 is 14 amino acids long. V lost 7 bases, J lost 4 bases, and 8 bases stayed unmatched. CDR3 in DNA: TGTGCCAGCGGAGGGACAGGGGATATTTACGAGCAGTACTTC. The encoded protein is CASGGTGDIYEQYF.

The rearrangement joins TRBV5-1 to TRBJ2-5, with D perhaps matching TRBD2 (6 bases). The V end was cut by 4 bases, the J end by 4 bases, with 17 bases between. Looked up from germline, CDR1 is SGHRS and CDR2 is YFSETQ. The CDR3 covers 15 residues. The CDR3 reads CASSPIWGVRETQYF. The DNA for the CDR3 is TGCGCCAGCAGCCCCATTTGGGGGGTGAGAGAGACCCAGTACTTC.

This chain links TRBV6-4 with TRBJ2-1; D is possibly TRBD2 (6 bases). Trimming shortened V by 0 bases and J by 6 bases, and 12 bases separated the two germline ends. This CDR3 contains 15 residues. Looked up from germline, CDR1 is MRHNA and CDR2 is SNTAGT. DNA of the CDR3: TGTGCCAGCAGTGACTCGGGGGGAAGAGGCAATGAGCAGTTCTTC. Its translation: CASSDSGGRGNEQFF.

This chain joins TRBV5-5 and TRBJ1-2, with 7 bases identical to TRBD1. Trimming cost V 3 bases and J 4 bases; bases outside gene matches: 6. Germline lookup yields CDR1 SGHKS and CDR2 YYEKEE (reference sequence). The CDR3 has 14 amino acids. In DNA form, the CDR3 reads TGTGCCAGCAGCTCTCTAGGGACAGCCTATGGCTACACCTTC. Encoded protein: CASSSLGTAYGYTF.

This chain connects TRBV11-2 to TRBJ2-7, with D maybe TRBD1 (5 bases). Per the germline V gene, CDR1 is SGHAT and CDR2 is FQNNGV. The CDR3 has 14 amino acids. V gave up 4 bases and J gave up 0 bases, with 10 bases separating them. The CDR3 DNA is TGTGCCAGCAGCTCCCTGACAGTCTCCTACGAGCAGTACTTC. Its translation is CASSSLTVSYEQYF. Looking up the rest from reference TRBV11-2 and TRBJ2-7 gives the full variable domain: EAGVAQSPRYKIIEKRQSVAFWCNPISGHATLYWYQQILGQGPKLLIQFQNNGVVDDSQLPKDRFSAERLKGVDSTLKIQPAKLEDSAVYLCASSSLTVSYEQYFGPGTRLTVT.

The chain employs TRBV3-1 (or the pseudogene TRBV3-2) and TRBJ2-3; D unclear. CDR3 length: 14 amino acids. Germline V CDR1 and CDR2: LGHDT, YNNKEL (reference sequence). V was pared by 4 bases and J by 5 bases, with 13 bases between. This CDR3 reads CASSLTTGQDTQYF. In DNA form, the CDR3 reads TGTGCCAGCAGCCTAACAACTGGGCAAGATACGCAGTATTTT.

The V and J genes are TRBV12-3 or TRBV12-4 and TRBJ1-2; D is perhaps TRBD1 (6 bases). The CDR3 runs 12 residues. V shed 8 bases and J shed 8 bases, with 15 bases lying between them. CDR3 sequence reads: CASSHREGGYTF. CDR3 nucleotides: TGTGCCAGCTCTCACAGGGAAGGCGGCTACACCTTC.

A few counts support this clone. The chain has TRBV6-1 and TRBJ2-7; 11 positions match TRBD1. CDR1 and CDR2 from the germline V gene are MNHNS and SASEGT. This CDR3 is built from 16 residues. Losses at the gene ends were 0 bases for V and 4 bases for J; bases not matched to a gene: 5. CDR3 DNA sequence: TGTGCCAGCAGTGAAGCGGGACAGGGGGGATCGTACGAGCAGTACTTC. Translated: CASSEAGQGGSYEQYF.

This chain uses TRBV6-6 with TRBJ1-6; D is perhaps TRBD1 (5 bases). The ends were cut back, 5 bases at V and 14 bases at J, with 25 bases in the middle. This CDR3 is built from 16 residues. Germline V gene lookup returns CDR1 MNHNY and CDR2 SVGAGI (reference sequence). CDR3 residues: CASSPGGGIEKVTLHF. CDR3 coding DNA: TGTGCCAGCAGTCCCGGGGGGGGTATCGAGAAGGTCACCCTCCACTTT.

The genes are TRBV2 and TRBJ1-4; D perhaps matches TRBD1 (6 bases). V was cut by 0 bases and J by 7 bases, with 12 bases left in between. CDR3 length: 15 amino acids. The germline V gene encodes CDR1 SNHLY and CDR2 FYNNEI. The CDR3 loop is CASSEAGQPLEKLFF. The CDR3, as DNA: TGTGCCAGCAGTGAAGCTGGACAGCCCCTTGAAAAACTGTTTTTT.

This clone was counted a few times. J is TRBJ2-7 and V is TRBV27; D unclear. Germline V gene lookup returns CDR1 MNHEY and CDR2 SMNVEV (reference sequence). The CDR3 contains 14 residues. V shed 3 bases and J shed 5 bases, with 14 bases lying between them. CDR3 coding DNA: TGTGCCAGCAGTTTCAACAGCTATTCCCACGAGCAGTACTTC. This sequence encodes CASSFNSYSHEQYF.

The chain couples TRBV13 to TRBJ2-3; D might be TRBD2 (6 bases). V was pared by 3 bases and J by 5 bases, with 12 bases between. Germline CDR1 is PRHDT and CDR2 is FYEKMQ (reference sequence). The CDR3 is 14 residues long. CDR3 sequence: CASSLGAGGDTQYF. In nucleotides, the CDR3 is TGTGCCAGCAGCTTGGGCGCCGGGGGAGATACGCAGTATTTT.

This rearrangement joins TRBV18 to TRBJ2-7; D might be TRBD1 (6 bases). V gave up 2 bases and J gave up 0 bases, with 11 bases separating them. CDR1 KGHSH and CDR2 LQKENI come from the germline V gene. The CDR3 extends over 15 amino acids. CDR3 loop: CASSPSTGSSYEQYF. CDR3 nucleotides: TGTGCCAGCTCACCATCCACAGGGAGCTCCTACGAGCAGTACTTC.

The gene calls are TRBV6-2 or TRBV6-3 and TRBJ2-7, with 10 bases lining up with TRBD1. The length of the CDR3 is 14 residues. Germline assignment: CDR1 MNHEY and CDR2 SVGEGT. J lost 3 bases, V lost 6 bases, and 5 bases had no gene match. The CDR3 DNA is TGTGCCAGCAGCTCGGACAGGGGGTTCTACGAGCAGTACTTC. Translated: CASSSDRGFYEQYF.

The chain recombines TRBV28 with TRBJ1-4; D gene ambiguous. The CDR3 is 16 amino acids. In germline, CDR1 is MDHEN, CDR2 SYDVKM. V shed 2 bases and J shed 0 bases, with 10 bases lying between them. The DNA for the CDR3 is TGTGCCAGCAGTTTACGGTTAATTGCAACTAATGAAAAACTGTTTTTT. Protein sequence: CASSLRLIATNEKLFF.

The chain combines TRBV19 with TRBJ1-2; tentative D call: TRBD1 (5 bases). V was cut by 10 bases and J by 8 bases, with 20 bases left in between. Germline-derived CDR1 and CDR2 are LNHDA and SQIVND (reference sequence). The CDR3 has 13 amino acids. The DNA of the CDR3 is TGTGCCATCCGAGGTGGGAGGGACGGAGGCTACACCTTC. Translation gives CAIRGGRDGGYTF.

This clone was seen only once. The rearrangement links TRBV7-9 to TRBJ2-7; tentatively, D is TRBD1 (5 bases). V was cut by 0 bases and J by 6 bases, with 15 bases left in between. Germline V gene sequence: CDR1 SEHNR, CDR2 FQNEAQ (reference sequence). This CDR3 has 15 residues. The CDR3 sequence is CASSLALGRVAEQYF. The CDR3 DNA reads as TGTGCCAGCAGCTTAGCGCTTGGCAGGGTGGCCGAGCAGTACTTC.

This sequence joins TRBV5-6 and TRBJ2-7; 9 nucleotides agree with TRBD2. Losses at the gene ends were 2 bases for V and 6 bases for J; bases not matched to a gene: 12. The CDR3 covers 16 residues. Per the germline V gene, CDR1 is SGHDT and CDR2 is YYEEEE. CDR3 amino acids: CASSLPGTSTPGEQYF. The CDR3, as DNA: TGTGCCAGCAGCTTACCCGGGACTAGCACCCCCGGCGAGCAGTACTTC.

CDR3: CASSLGQGGNYGYTF. The CDR3 DNA sequence: TGTGCCAGCAGTTTAGGGCAGGGCGGTAACTATGGCTACACCTTC. V gene TRBV28 combines with J gene TRBJ1-2, with D possibly matching TRBD1 (5 bases). The V end lost 2 bases, the J end lost 1 base, and 11 bases lay between the germline ends. The CDR3 totals 15 residues. CDR1 MDHEN and CDR2 SYDVKM come from the germline V gene.

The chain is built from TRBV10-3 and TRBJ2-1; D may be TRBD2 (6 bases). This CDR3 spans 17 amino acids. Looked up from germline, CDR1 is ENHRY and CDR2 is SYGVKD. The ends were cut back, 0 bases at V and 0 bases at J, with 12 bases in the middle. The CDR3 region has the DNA TGTGCCATCAGTGAGTCAGAGGGGAGGAGCTCCTACAATGAGCAGTTCTTC. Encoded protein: CAISESEGRSSYNEQFF.